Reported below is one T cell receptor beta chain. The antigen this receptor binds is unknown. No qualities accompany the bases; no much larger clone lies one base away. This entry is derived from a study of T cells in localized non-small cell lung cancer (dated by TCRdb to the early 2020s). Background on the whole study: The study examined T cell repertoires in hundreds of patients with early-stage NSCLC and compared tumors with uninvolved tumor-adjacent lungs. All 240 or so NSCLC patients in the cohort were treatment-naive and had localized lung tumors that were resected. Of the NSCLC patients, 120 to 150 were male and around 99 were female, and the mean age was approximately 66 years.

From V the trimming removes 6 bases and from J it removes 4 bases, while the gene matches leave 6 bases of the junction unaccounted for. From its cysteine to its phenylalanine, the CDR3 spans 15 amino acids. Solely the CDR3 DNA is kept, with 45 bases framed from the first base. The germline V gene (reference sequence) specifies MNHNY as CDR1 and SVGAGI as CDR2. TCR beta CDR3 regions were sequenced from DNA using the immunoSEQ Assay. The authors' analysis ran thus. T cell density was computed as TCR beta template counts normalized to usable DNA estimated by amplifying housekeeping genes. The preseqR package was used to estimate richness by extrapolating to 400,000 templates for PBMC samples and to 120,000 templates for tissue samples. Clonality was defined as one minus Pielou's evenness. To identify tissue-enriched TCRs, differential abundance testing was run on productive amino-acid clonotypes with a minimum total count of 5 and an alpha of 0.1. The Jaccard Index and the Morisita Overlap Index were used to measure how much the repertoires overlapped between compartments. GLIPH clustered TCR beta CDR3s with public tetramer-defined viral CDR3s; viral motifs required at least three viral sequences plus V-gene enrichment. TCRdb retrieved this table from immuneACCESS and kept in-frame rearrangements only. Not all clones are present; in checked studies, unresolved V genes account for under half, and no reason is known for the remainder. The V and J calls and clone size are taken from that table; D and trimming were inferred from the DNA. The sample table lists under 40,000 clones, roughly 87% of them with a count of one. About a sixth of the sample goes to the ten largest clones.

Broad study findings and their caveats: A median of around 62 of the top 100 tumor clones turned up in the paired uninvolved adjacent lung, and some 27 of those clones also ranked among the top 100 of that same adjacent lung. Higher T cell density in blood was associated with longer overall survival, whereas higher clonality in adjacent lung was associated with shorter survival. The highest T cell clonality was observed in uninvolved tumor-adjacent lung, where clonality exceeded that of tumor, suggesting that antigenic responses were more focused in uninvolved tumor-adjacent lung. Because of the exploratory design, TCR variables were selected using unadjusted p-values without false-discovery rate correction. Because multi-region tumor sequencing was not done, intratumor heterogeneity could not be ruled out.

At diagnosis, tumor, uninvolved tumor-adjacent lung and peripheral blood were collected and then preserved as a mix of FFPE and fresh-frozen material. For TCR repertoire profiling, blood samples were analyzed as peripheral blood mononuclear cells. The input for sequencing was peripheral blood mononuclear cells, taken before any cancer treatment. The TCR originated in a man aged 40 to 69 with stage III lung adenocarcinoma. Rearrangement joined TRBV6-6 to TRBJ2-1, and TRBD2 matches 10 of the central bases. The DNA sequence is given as TGTGCCAGCAGCGTAGCGGGGGGATTTTACAATGAGCAGTTCTTC. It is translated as CASSVAGGFYNEQFF.